This T cell receptor (beta chain) was recovered during a study of PD-1 blockade in classical Hodgkin lymphoma. Study background: Once every 2 weeks, patients received intravenous nivolumab at 3 mg/kg.

Sample time point: cycle 4 day 1 (C4D1), after more than five weeks of nivolumab. After autologous stem cell transplantation all patients relapsed, and prior brentuximab vedotin exposure differed between cohorts. CD4+ T cells were purified from thawed PBMCs by magnetic negative selection. Repertoires were generated with immunoSEQ multiplex PCR, while TCRdb's copy carries only in-frame clones and drops some. This table has roughly 20,000 clones, more than 65% appearing once. CDR1 and CDR2 (germline): SGHTA, FQGNSA. Trimming shortened V by 5 bases and J by 1 base, and 14 bases separated the two germline ends. CDR3 size: 15 residues.

This chain connects TRBV7-2 to TRBJ1-1, with D perhaps matching TRBD1 (5 bases). The clonotype comes from a human donor with classical Hodgkin lymphoma. Sequencing was performed on CD4+ T cells from blood, taken before the fourth cycle of nivolumab. The CDR3, as DNA: TGTGCCAGCAGCACCTGGGGACGCCCGAACACTGAAGCTTTCTTT. It is translated as CASSTWGRPNTEAFF.